The present TCR beta chain was sequenced within a study of blood T cells in healthy people across ages (dated by TCRdb to between 2014 and 2016). Context from the whole study: Template switching captured roughly one uniquely barcoded TCR beta cDNA molecule per two T cells in model experiments. The study measured age-related changes in TCR beta repertoire diversity using deep sequencing normalized with unique cDNA molecular identifiers. The study analyzed two additional independent replicas of 1 million unique cDNA reads from the same blood draw for two donors, one aged 18 to 29 and one aged 80 or older. Four age groups were formed from the donors: young (average approximately 15 years), middle-aged (approximately 40), aged (62) and long-lived (more than 75). To avoid experimental bias, donors of different ages were distributed randomly across sequencing lanes. Results the study describes overall, beyond this receptor: Estimates of total diversity based on one million sequenced T cells were regarded as lower bounds and as underestimates. There was a strong correlation between observed TCR beta diversity and the percentage of naive T cells measured by flow cytometry. Observed TCR beta diversity per million T cells fell roughly linearly with age, and a significant reduction was already apparent by age roughly 40. Because profiling used bulk unsorted PBMCs, naive and antigen-experienced compartments could not be compared conclusively. Compared with the aged group, the long-lived group had more naive CD4+ T cells, fewer expanded clones and increased TCR diversity, a pattern suggesting age selection. Because donor CMV infection status was unknown, age-related changes in expanded clonotypes were potentially confounded.

The CDR3 contains 13 residues, cysteine and phenylalanine counted. The sequence is cut down to CDR3 DNA, 39 bases in frame from base 1. At the junction V is shortened by 5 bases and J by 9 bases, with 14 bases in between. CDR1 and CDR2 (SGHTA, FQGTGA) derive from the germline V gene. The library relied on 5' RACE. The instrument given in TCRdb is Illumina HiSeq 2500. The second PCR ran for roughly 7 to 12 cycles and used a J-beta primer mix along with a sample-barcoded 5' primer. A unique molecular identifier was introduced onto each TCR beta cDNA molecule by a template-switch 5' adaptor carrying 12 random nucleotides. At least 2.5 million CDR3-containing paired-end reads were obtained from each sample. The Mint cDNA synthesis kit, primed by a TRBC-specific oligonucleotide, was used to synthesize first-strand cDNA from all RNA. Following uracil-DNA glycosylase treatment, a first 18-cycle PCR with universal primers M1SS and BC2_uni_R was performed on all cDNA. As for the authors' bioinformatics: For normalization, 1 million high-quality reads, each with a distinct molecular identifier, were randomly selected from each sample. Reads sharing molecular identifiers were discarded rather than binned into consensus sequences. CDR3 identification, clonotype clustering and error correction used MiTCR with a Q25 quality threshold and the strictest error-elimination algorithm. A nonparametric unseen species model with Euler transformation was used to estimate a lower bound on total TCR beta diversity. TCRdb itself trimmed the public reads at Q25 with fastp, ran MiXCR and retained productive beta chains. Rows are combined by CDR3 protein, so each entry shows the most common genes and DNA. V and J calls and clone size were set by TCRdb, not the authors. A total of fewer than 700,000 distinct CDR3 sequences appear in this sample, around half of them only once. The ten biggest clones cover about 26% of the sample.

This clonotype was counted a single time. Its antigen specificity is not known. Per-nucleotide qualities are absent, and no much larger clonotype sits a single base away. Weak support is all one read offers. The roughly 39 donors, aged 6 to 90 years, were systemically healthy Caucasian individuals from Russia. Roughly 9 milliliters of peripheral blood were drawn from each donor into EDTA-treated Vacutainer tubes. Ficoll-Paque density-gradient centrifugation was used to isolate PBMCs, with at least 6.5 million per sample. Total RNA, at least 6 micrograms per sample, was extracted from PBMCs with Trizol reagent. Naive CD45RAhigh/CD27high T cell percentages were measured by flow cytometry on a PBMC aliquot from every donor.

Sequencing input: blood. This clonotype originated in a man older than 75 in good health. The V and J segments used are TRBV7-3 and TRBJ2-1, and perhaps TRBD2 as D gene, on 6 matching bases. CDR3 reads: CASSVGGGGEQFF. The nucleotide sequence reads as follows: TGTGCCAGCAGCGTCGGGGGAGGCGGTGAGCAGTTCTTC.